These 4 T cell receptor beta chains share one sample of origin, sequenced in a study of blood T cell repertoires in COVID-19. Libraries were prepared by immunoSEQ multiplex PCR; TCRdb keeps only in-frame clonotypes and omits some of them. The sample has 250,000 to 350,000 clones; approximately 88% are singletons. The specimen was peripheral blood. These TCRs come from a woman in her thirties who had recovered from COVID-19.

The chain employs TRBV5-1 and TRBJ2-5; D is unresolved. Germline V gene lookup returns CDR1 SGHRS and CDR2 YFSETQ. The V end lost 4 bases, the J end lost 5 bases, and 12 bases lay between the germline ends. The CDR3 spans 13 residues. The CDR3 loop is CASSLVMVETQYF. The DNA for the CDR3 is TGCGCCAGCAGCCTAGTCATGGTCGAGACCCAGTACTTC.

The J gene is TRBJ2-3, the V gene TRBV5-1; D remains ambiguous. Germline lookup yields CDR1 SGHRS and CDR2 YFSETQ. CDR3 length: 15 amino acids. V was cut by 0 bases and J by 5 bases, with 13 bases left in between. The CDR3 loop reads CASSLGTLGIDTQYF. CDR3 DNA: TGCGCCAGCAGCTTGGGAACCCTAGGAATAGATACGCAGTATTTT.

The J gene is TRBJ2-1, the V gene TRBV7-2, with 8 bases lining up with TRBD2. The length of the CDR3 is 14 residues. Germline V lookup: CDR1 SGHTA, CDR2 FQGNSA. With 1 base clipped from V and 9 bases from J, the junction kept 5 bases outside the gene matches. CDR3 DNA: TGTGCCAGCAGCTTAGTTGGCGGGGGGATTGAGCAGTTCTTC. This translates into CASSLVGGGIEQFF. The entire variable domain, with the rest obtained from reference TRBV7-2 and TRBJ2-1, is as follows: GAGVSQSPSNKVTEKGKDVELRCDPISGHTALYWYRQSLGQGLEFLIYFQGNSAPDKSGLPSDRFSAERTGGSVSTLTIQRTQQEDSAVYLCASSLVGGGIEQFFGPGTRLTVL.

This clone appeared once. This chain uses TRBV2 with TRBJ2-3; TRBD2 matches at 8 bases. Germline CDR1 and CDR2: SNHLY and FYNNEI. V shed 2 bases and J 0 bases; nucleotides not matched to a gene: 4. This CDR3 spans 16 amino acids. The CDR3 loop reads CASSEITGGSTDTQYF. CDR3 in DNA: TGTGCCAGCAGTGAAATTACGGGGGGGAGCACAGATACGCAGTATTTT. Combining the CDR3 with reference TRBV2 and TRBJ2-3 gives the whole variable domain EPEVTQTPSHQVTQMGQEVILRCVPISNHLYFYWYRQILGQKVEFLVSFYNNEISEKSEIFDDQFSVERPDGSNFTLKIRSTKLEDSAMYFCASSEITGGSTDTQYFGPGTRLTVL.